This T cell receptor beta chain emerged from a study of blood T cells in healthy people across ages. About the research overall: Capturing about one barcoded beta molecule per two T cells was achieved by template switching.

Per germline, CDR1 MNHNS and CDR2 SASEGT. The V end lost 3 bases, the J end lost 6 bases, and 5 bases lay between the germline ends. This CDR3 region has 11 residues. Then a second PCR, running roughly 7 to 11 cycles, was carried out with a sample-barcoded 5' primer and a J-beta primer mix. TCRdb re-called the 5' RACE reads through MiXCR, storing one row per CDR3 protein. The table shows around 520,000 distinct CDR3 sequences, with about 28% occurring only once. These data also featured in a second study, about T cells of mothers and their children.

The chain joins TRBV6-1 to TRBJ1-2; D is undetermined. This TCR was sampled from a boy under 10 years old in good health. Sequencing was carried out using blood. This chain's CDR3 is CASSEGNGYTF. DNA of the CDR3: TGTGCCAGCAGTGAGGGAAATGGCTACACCTTC.